The rows below give T cell receptor beta chains drawn from one sample of a study of T-cell memory formation after mild COVID-19. TCRdb reanalysed the 5' RACE reads using MiXCR and keeps one entry per CDR3 protein. The table has approximately 110,000 distinct CDR3 sequences, around a fifth seen once; the top ten hold about 38%. The specimen sequenced was PBMCs or a T cell subset sorted from them (not recorded which). Every receptor here comes from a man aged 18 to 35 who had mild COVID-19 (a few samples of this study predate the infection). Cell type and time point are not known. Both conserved end residues are part of each CDR3. The D gene is left open where the match is weak. Expanded clones are given a class, and other clones once, few, many or no size at all.

size: -
V: TRBV7-9
J: TRBJ1-5
D: -
CDR3: CASSRGVSNQPQHF
DNA: TGTGCCAGCAGCCGGGGAGTTAGCAATCAGCCCCAGCATTTT

size: few
V: TRBV4-2
J: TRBJ2-7
D: -
CDR3: CASSQSQSLGYEQYF
DNA: TGTGCCAGCAGCCAGAGCCAATCCCTCGGCTACGAGCAGTACTTC

size: -
V: TRBV27
J: TRBJ2-1
D: TRBD2
CDR3: CASRTGGAHNEQFF
DNA: TGTGCCAGCAGAACGGGGGGGGCACACAATGAGCAGTTCTTC

size: -
V: TRBV7-9
J: TRBJ1-3
D: TRBD1
CDR3: CASSPGDRGVLGGNTIYF
DNA: TGTGCCAGCAGCCCGGGGGACAGGGGCGTCCTGGGAGGAAACACCATATATTTT

size: -
V: TRBV9
J: TRBJ2-5
D: TRBD2
CDR3: CASSSRLAGQETQYF
DNA: TGTGCCAGCAGCTCGCGACTAGCGGGACAAGAGACCCAGTACTTC

size: -
V: TRBV6-5
J: TRBJ2-7
D: -
CDR3: CASSYSQYLTDEQYF
DNA: TGTGCCAGCAGTTACTCGCAGTATCTAACCGACGAGCAGTACTTC

size: few
V: TRBV15
J: TRBJ1-5
D: -
CDR3: CATSPGQHNQPQHF
DNA: TGTGCCACCAGCCCGGGACAACACAATCAGCCCCAGCATTTT

size: -
V: TRBV7-8
J: TRBJ2-1
D: -
CDR3: CASSLGGGKAFFNEQFF
DNA: TGTGCCAGCAGCTTAGGAGGAGGGAAAGCCTTCTTCAATGAGCAGTTCTTC

size: -
V: TRBV29-1
J: TRBJ2-5
D: TRBD1
CDR3: CSVEKGQGSETQYF
DNA: TGCAGCGTTGAAAAGGGACAGGGCTCTGAGACCCAGTACTTC

size: -
V: TRBV27
J: TRBJ1-2
D: -
CDR3: CASSLSPGGSGYTF
DNA: TGTGCCAGCAGTTTATCCCCGGGGGGGAGTGGCTACACCTTC

size: few
V: TRBV6-2/TRBV6-3
J: TRBJ1-2
D: -
CDR3: CASSYSVTDGYTF
DNA: TGTGCCAGCAGTTACTCGGTCACAGATGGCTACACCTTC

size: few
V: TRBV7-9
J: TRBJ1-1
D: -
CDR3: CASSLERQNTEAFF
DNA: TGTGCCAGCAGCTTAGAACGGCAGAACACTGAAGCTTTCTTT

size: -
V: TRBV7-9
J: TRBJ1-2
D: TRBD1
CDR3: CASSPTGRIGGYTF
DNA: TGTGCCAGCAGCCCGACAGGGCGGATTGGTGGCTACACCTTC

size: few
V: TRBV12-3/TRBV12-4
J: TRBJ2-3
D: -
CDR3: CASRPSSTDTQYF
DNA: TGTGCCAGCAGACCTTCTAGCACAGATACGCAGTATTTT

size: -
V: TRBV29-1
J: TRBJ1-1
D: TRBD1
CDR3: CSVVPGQGRLDTEAFF
DNA: TGCAGCGTTGTCCCGGGACAGGGACGGTTAGACACTGAAGCTTTCTTT

size: many
V: TRBV4-3
J: TRBJ2-6
D: -
CDR3: CASSQEGSSGANVLTF
DNA: TGCGCCAGCAGCCAAGAAGGGAGCTCTGGGGCCAACGTCCTGACTTTC

size: few
V: TRBV20-1
J: TRBJ1-1
D: -
CDR3: CSAASSPTEAFF
DNA: TGCAGTGCTGCTTCTTCCCCGACTGAAGCTTTCTTT

size: -
V: TRBV2
J: TRBJ2-5
D: -
CDR3: CASSEAYSPGQETQYF
DNA: TGTGCCAGCAGTGAAGCGTATAGCCCGGGACAAGAGACCCAGTACTTC

size: -
V: TRBV7-9
J: TRBJ2-5
D: TRBD1
CDR3: CASSLTGVQETQYF
DNA: TGTGCCAGCAGCCTCACAGGGGTTCAAGAGACCCAGTACTTC

size: -
V: TRBV15
J: TRBJ1-1
D: -
CDR3: CATSEPGEAFF
DNA: TGTGCCACCAGCGAGCCAGGCGAAGCTTTCTTT

size: -
V: TRBV19
J: TRBJ1-2
D: -
CDR3: CASVQGAYGYTF
DNA: TGTGCCAGTGTACAGGGAGCGTATGGCTACACCTTC

size: few
V: TRBV7-9
J: TRBJ1-1
D: TRBD1
CDR3: CASSSGTGGRRTEAFF
DNA: TGTGCCAGCAGCTCCGGGACAGGGGGCCGGAGAACTGAAGCTTTCTTT

size: -
V: TRBV2
J: TRBJ1-1
D: -
CDR3: CASRVERGASLHTEAFF
DNA: TGTGCCAGCAGGGTGGAAAGGGGGGCAAGTCTTCACACTGAAGCTTTCTTT

size: -
V: TRBV23-1
J: TRBJ1-1
D: -
CDR3: CAGGERGLNTEAFF
DNA: TGCGCCGGGGGGGAAAGGGGCCTGAACACTGAAGCTTTCTTT

size: -
V: TRBV4-2
J: TRBJ2-1
D: -
CDR3: CASSQEAGANNEQFF
DNA: TGTGCCAGCAGCCAAGAGGCAGGGGCCAACAATGAGCAGTTCTTC

size: -
V: TRBV10-3
J: TRBJ2-7
D: -
CDR3: CAISPDYEQYF
DNA: TGTGCCATCAGTCCCGACTACGAGCAGTACTTC